The source of this T cell receptor (beta chain) is a study of early T cells in non-severe SARS-CoV-2 infection. This clonotype was recorded at least ten times. TCRdb called the 5' RACE reads again in MiXCR, with one record for every CDR3 protein. The data hold 25,000 to 30,000 distinct CDR3 sequences, with nearly 4.5% observed a single time. This CDR3 region has 13 residues. Trimming removed 5 bases at V and 6 bases at J, with 13 bases between. The germline CDR1 and CDR2 sequences are ENHRY and SYGVKD. Material: whole blood. The chain links TRBV10-3 to TRBJ1-1; the D is unclear. The sequence came from an adult who was a healthcare worker with PCR-confirmed SARS-CoV-2 infection or an uninfected control (not recorded which). CDR3 bases: TGTGCCATCAGTCCGGGTCCCGTACCTGAAGCTTTCTTT. Amino acids: CAISPGPVPEAFF.